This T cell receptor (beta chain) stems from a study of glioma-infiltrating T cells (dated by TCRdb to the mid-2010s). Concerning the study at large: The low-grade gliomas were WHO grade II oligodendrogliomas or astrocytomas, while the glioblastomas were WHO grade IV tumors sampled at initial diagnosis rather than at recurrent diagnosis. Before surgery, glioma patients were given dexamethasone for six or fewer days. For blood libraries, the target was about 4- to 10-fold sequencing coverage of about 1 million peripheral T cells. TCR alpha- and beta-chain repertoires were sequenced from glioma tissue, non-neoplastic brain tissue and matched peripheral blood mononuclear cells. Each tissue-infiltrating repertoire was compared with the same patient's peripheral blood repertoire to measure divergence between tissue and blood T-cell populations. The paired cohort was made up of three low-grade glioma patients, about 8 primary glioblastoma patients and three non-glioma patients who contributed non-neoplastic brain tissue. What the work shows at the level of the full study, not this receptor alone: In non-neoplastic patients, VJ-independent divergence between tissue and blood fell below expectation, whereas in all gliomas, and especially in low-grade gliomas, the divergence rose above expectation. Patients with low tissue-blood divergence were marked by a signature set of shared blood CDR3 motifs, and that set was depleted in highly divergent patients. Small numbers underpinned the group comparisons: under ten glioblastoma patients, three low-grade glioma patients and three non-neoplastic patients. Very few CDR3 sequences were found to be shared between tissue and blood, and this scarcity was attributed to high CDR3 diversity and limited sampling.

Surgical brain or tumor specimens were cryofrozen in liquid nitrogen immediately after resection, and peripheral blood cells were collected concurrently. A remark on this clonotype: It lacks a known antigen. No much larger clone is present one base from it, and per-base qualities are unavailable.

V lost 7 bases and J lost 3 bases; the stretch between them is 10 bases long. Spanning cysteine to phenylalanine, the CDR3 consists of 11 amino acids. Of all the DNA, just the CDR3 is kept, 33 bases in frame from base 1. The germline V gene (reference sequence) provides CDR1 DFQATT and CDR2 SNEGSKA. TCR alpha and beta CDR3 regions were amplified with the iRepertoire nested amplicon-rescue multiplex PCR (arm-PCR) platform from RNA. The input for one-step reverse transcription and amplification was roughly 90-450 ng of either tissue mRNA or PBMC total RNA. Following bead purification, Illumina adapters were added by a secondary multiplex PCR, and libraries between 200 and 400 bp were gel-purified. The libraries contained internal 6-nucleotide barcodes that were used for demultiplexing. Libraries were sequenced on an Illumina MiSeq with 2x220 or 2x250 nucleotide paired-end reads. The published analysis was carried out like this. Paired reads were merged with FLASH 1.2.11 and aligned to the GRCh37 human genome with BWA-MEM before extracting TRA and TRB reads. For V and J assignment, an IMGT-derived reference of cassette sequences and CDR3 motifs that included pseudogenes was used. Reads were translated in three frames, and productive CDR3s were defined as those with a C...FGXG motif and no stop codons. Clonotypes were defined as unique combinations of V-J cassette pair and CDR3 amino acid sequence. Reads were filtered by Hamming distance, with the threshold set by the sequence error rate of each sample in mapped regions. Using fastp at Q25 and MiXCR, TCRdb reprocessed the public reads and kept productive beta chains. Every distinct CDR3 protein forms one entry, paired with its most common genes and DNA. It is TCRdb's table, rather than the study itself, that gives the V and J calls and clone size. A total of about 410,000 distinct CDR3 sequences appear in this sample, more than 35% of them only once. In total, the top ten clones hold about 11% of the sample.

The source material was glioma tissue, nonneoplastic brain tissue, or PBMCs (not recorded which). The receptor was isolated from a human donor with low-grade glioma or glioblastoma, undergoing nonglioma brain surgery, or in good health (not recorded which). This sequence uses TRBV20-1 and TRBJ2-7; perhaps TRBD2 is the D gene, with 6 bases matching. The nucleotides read TGCAGTGTCGGGACTCTCTACGAGCAGTACTTC. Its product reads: CSVGTLYEQYF.